Sequencing of this T cell receptor (beta chain) was carried out in a study of blood T cell repertoires in COVID-19. Generated by immunoSEQ multiplex PCR, the TCRdb table keeps only in-frame clones and is missing some. The sample has about 330,000 clones, roughly 87% seen once. This CDR3 contains 16 residues. This chain links TRBV21-1 with TRBJ1-2. TRBV21-1 is shown as a pseudogene. Sequencing input: peripheral blood. This clonotype was obtained from a man aged 25 to 40 with COVID-19, enrolled during active disease. The CDR3 loop reads CASSKAETEALEDYTF. The CDR3 DNA is TGTGCCAGCAGCAAAGCCGAAACAGAGGCCTTGGAGGACTACACCTTC.